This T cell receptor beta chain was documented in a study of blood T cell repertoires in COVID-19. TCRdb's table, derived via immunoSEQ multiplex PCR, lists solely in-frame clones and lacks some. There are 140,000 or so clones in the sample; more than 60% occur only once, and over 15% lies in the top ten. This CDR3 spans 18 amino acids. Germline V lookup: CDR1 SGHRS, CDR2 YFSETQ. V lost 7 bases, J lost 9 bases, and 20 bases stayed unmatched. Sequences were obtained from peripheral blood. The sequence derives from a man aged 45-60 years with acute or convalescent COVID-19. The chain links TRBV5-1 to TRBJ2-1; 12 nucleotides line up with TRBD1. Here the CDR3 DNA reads TGCGCCAGCTCGGTTCAGGGTCCTAAGGGACAGGGGGCTGGTGAGCAGTTCTTC. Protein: CASSVQGPKGQGAGEQFF.